Below, 16 T cell receptor beta chains from the same sample are listed, as sequenced in a study of T-cell reconstitution after alpha-beta-depleted transplantation in children. Unique molecular identifiers were incorporated during preparation of the TCRbeta library. Each CDR3 protein gets one entry after TCRdb re-called the PCR reads with MiXCR. The top ten clones hold roughly a tenth of a sample with approximately 270,000 distinct CDR3 sequences, 9.9% of them seen once. The sample consisted of PBMCs from the stem cell graft donor, taken from the stem cell graft. These receptor sequences come from a human donor who donated a stem cell graft to a child with SCID.

The rearrangement links TRBV9 to TRBJ2-5, with D tentatively TRBD1 or TRBD2 (6 bases each). CDR1 and CDR2 (germline): SGDLS, YYNGEE. V lost 3 bases to trimming and J lost 2 bases, with 11 bases between them. CDR3 length: 14 residues. In DNA form, the CDR3 reads TGTGCCAGCAGCGCCGGAGGGGGGCAAGAGACCCAGTACTTC. It encodes CASSAGGGQETQYF.

In its sample, this clonotype was seen a few times. The V and J genes are TRBV20-1 and TRBJ2-3; TRBD1 might be the D (6 bases). Germline V CDR1 and CDR2: DFQATT, SNEGSKA (reference sequence). CDR3 length equals 16 residues. The V gene lost 6 bases and the J gene lost 0 bases, with 19 bases spanning the gap. The CDR3 protein is CSASPRTASSTDTQYF. Written as DNA, the CDR3 is TGCAGTGCGAGCCCAAGGACAGCCTCTAGCACAGATACGCAGTATTTT.

Concerning this clonotype: It may be a read error: a sequence one base away is much more abundant. The chain joins TRBV3-1 to TRBJ2-1, with a tentative D call TRBD1 (6 bases). The length of the CDR3 is 13 residues. Germline assignment: CDR1 LGHDT and CDR2 YNNKEL (reference sequence). CDR3 in DNA: TGTGCCAGCAGCCCACAGGGACGCGATGAGCAGCTCTTC. Its protein product is CASSPQGRDEQLF.

This clonotype was detected many times. This sequence joins TRBV3-1 and TRBJ2-1; D possibly matches TRBD1 or TRBD2 (5 bases each). This CDR3 is 16 amino acids long. Germline V lookup: CDR1 LGHDT, CDR2 YNNKEL (reference sequence). V was pared by 0 bases and J by 4 bases, with 13 bases between. CDR3 bases: TGTGCCAGCAGCCAAGACGGGGCAAGTTTTTACAATGAGCAGTTCTTC. Its translation is CASSQDGASFYNEQFF.

The CDR3 coding sequence is TGTGCCAGCAGCTTAGGGAGGGGCAATCAGCCCCAGCATTTT. It translates to CASSLGRGNQPQHF. V gene TRBV7-2 combines with J gene TRBJ1-5, with D unclear. Germline CDR1 is SGHTA and CDR2 is FQGNSA. V dropped 1 base and J dropped 2 bases, with 6 bases sitting between them. The CDR3 is 14 residues long.

V is TRBV20-1 and J is TRBJ1-4; D call uncertain. Germline CDR1 reads DFQATT; CDR2 reads SNEGSKA (reference sequence). V was trimmed by 1 base and J by 2 bases, leaving 11 bases between them. This CDR3 has 15 residues. As DNA, the CDR3 is TGCAGTGCTAGAGCTCTACTGGGGACTAATGAAAAACTGTTTTTT. It translates to CSARALLGTNEKLFF.

The sample holds many counts of this clonotype. The chain employs TRBV10-3 and TRBJ2-1; 10 bases fit TRBD1. V gave up 7 bases and J gave up 5 bases; unmatched junction bases: 5. The CDR3 length is 14 residues. Germline values: CDR1 ENHRY, CDR2 SYGVKD. This CDR3 reads CAITDGTGDNEQFF. The CDR3 bases are TGTGCCATCACCGACGGGACAGGGGACAATGAGCAGTTCTTC.

The chain employs TRBV20-1 and TRBJ2-2, with D uncertain. Trimming took 3 bases from V and 7 from J, leaving 6 bases between them. CDR1 DFQATT and CDR2 SNEGSKA come from the germline V gene (reference sequence). This CDR3 is built from 11 residues. In DNA form, the CDR3 reads TGCAGTGCTAGTTATATCGGGGAGCTGTTTTTT. This encodes CSASYIGELFF.

This clonotype showed up just a few times. V usage is TRBV7-8 and J usage is TRBJ2-1; D may be TRBD1 (5 bases). The germline V gene encodes CDR1 SGHVS and CDR2 FQNEAQ. Trimming pared 5 bases from V and 6 bases from J, leaving 11 bases between. CDR3 length: 13 residues. CDR3 sequence reads: CASSLDRTNEQFF. The CDR3 DNA is TGTGCCAGCAGCCTCGACAGAACCAATGAGCAGTTCTTC.

The V call is TRBV25-1, the J call TRBJ2-3; 7 bases line up with TRBD1. Germline trimming cut 4 bases from V and 10 bases from J; bases unmatched to any gene: 2. This CDR3 is built from 11 residues. CDR1 and CDR2 (germline): MGHDK, SYGVNS. CDR3 sequence: CASSADRAQYF. Written as DNA, the CDR3 is TGTGCCAGCAGTGCCGACAGGGCGCAGTATTTT.

This clonotype was seen many times. CDR3 loop: CASSLVSIGDTGDYGYTF. The CDR3 DNA follows: TGCGCCAGCAGCTTGGTATCGATAGGGGACACTGGGGACTATGGCTACACCTTC. The chain recombines TRBV5-1 with TRBJ1-2; TRBD1 is a possible D gene (6 bases). The CDR3 has 18 residues. V was shortened by 0 bases and J by 3 bases, with 21 bases between the two germline ends. Germline loops: CDR1 SGHRS, CDR2 YFSETQ.

J is TRBJ2-5 and V is TRBV11-3, with a weak D call TRBD2 (6 bases). Germline values: CDR1 SGHNT, CDR2 YENEEA. V was pared by 1 base and J by 5 bases, with 14 bases between. CDR3 length: 15 amino acids. CDR3 nucleotide sequence: TGTGCCAGCAGCTTAGTCGTCCTAGCGCGGGAGACCCAGTACTTC. Its translation is CASSLVVLARETQYF.

This clonotype has a count of ten or more. The rearrangement links TRBV2 to TRBJ2-1, with 12 bases lining up with TRBD2. J gave up 8 bases and V 8 bases, and 13 bases lay outside the gene matches. Germline assignment: CDR1 SNHLY and CDR2 FYNNEI. This CDR3 is 16 amino acids long. The CDR3 DNA reads as TGTGCCAGCCGAGAGCGTATCCTAGCGGGGGGGCATGAGCAGTTCTTC. Translation gives CASRERILAGGHEQFF.

Remarks on this clonotype: An end of the junction does not agree with germline; a read error may underlie this. The chain has TRBV12-3 or TRBV12-4 and TRBJ2-1, with D possibly matching TRBD1 (6 bases). CDR3 length: 13 amino acids. The CDR3 DNA follows: TGTGACAGCAGTTTGGGGGCAAAGGCGGAGCAGTTCTTC. This codes for CDSSLGAKAEQFF.

The rearrangement uses TRBV7-2 and TRBJ2-5; TRBD2 agrees at 7 bases. Germline lookup yields CDR1 SGHTA and CDR2 FQGNSA. Trimming cost V 1 base and J 5 bases; bases outside gene matches: 13. The CDR3 is 17 amino acids. The DNA for the CDR3 is TGTGCCAGCAGCTTAGTCCCAGCGGGGAGTTATAGGGAGACCCAGTACTTC. Translation gives CASSLVPAGSYRETQYF. Filled out from reference TRBV7-2 and TRBJ2-5, the complete variable domain reads GAGVSQSPSNKVTEKGKDVELRCDPISGHTALYWYRQSLGQGLEFLIYFQGNSAPDKSGLPSDRFSAERTGGSVSTLTIQRTQQEDSAVYLCASSLVPAGSYRETQYFGPGTRLLVL.

In its sample, this clonotype was seen a few times. This chain uses TRBV5-1 with TRBJ1-6, with TRBD1 identical over 7 bases. Losses at the gene ends were 4 bases for V and 6 bases for J; bases not matched to a gene: 4. The CDR3 has 14 amino acids. Germline-derived CDR1 and CDR2 are SGHRS and YFSETQ. The CDR3 sequence: CASSVDRVNSPLHF. CDR3 coding DNA: TGCGCCAGCAGCGTCGACAGGGTTAATTCACCCCTCCACTTT.